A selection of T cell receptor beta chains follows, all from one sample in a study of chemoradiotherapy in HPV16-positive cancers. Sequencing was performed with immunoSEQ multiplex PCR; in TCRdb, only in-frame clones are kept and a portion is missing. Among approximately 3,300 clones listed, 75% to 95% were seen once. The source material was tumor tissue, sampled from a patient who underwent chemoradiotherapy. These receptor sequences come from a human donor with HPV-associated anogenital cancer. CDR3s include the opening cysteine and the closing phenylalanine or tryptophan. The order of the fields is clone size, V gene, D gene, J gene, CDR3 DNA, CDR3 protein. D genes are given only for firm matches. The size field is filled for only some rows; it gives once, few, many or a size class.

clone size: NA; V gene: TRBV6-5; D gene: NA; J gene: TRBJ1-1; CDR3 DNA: TGTGCCAGCGGCCGACAGAACACTGAAGCTTTCTTT; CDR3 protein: CASGRQNTEAFF
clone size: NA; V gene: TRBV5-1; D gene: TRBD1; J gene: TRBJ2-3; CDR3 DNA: TGCGCCAGCAGCTCCAGGGGGCCGGGAGATACGCAGTATTTT; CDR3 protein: CASSSRGPGDTQYF
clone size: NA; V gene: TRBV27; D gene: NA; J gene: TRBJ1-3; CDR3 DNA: TGTGCCAGCAGCATGCCGGAGGCCACGGGTGACACCATATATTTT; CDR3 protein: CASSMPEATGDTIYF
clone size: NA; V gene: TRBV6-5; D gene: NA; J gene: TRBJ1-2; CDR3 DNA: TGTGCCAGCAGAGAAAACCTGGGACTCGGGGACGGCTACACCTTC; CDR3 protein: CASRENLGLGDGYTF
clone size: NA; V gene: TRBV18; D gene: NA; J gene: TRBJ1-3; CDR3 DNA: TGTGCCAGCTCGAAAGGACAGTACTCTGGAAACACCATATATTTT; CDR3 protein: CASSKGQYSGNTIYF
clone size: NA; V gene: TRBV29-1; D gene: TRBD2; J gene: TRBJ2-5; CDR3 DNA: TGCAGCTCGCACGGGGGAATGTGGGTGGCGGGGGGGCCGCGAGAGACCCAGTACTTC; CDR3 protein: CSSHGGMWVAGGPRETQYF
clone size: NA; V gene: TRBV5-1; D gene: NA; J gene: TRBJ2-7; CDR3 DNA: TGCGCCAGCAGCGGGGTGGGCGGCGAGCAGTACTTC; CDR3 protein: CASSGVGGEQYF
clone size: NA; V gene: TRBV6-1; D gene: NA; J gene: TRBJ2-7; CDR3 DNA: TGTGCCAGCAGGGACTACTCCTACGAGCAGTACTTC; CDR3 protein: CASRDYSYEQYF
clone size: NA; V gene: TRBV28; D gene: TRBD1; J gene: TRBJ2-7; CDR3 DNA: TGTGCCACCATGCCTCCCTCGGGACAGACGTACGAGCAGTACTTC; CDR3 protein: CATMPPSGQTYEQYF
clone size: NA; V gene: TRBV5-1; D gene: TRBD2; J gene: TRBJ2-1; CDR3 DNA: TGCGCCAGTCGAAGAGGACTAGCGGGGGGCGGAGAGCAGTTCTTC; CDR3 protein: CASRRGLAGGGEQFF
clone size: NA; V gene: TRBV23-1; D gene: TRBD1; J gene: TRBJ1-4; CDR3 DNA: TGCGCCAGCTCCCCGGACAGGGACGGAAAACTGTTTTTT; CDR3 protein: CASSPDRDGKLFF
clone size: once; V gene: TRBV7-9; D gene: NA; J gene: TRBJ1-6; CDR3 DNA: TGTGCCAGCAGCTTAGAATTTTACAATTCACCCCTCCACTTT; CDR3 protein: CASSLEFYNSPLHF
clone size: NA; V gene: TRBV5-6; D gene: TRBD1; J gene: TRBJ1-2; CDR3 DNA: TGTGCCAGCAGCTTTTTCGGGCTCGCTGGACAGGATAACTATGGCTACACCTTC; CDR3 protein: CASSFFGLAGQDNYGYTF
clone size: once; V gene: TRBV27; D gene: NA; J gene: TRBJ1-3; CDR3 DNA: TGTGCCAGGGACGTTGGAAACACCATATATTTT; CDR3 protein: CARDVGNTIYF
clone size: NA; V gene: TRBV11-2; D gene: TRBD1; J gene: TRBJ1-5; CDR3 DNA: TGTGCCAGCGGACCCGGACAGGGCAATCAGCCCCAGCATTTT; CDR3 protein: CASGPGQGNQPQHF
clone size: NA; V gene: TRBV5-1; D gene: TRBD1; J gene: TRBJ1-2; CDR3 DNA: TGCGCCAGCAGCTTGGTAGAGGGGGCGCATCGAGTCTATGGCTACACCTTC; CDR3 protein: CASSLVEGAHRVYGYTF
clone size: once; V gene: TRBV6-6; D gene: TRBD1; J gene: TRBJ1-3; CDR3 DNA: TGTGCCAGCAGGCTAGACGGGACAGGGACTGAGTGGGTATATTTT; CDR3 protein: CASRLDGTGTEWVYF
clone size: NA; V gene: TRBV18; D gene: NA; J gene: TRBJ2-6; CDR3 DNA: TGTGCCAGCTCCCCTAGCGCCGGGGCCAACGTCCTGACTTTC; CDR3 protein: CASSPSAGANVLTF
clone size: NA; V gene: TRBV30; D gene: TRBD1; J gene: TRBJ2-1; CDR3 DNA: TGTGCCTGGGCAGACAGGGATGAGCAGTTCTTC; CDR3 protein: CAWADRDEQFF
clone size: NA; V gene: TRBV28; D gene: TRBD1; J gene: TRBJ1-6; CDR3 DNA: TGTGCCAGCAGTTCAAGGACAGGGCGATATAATTCACCCCTCCACTTT; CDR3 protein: CASSSRTGRYNSPLHF
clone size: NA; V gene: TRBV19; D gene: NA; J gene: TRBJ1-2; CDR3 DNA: TGTGCCAGTAGTACCGCACAGGCTTATGGCTACACCTTC; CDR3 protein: CASSTAQAYGYTF
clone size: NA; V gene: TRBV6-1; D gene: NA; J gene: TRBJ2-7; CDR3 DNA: TGTGCCAGCAGTGGGGGAAGGGATTCATACTACGAGCAGTACTTC; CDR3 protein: CASSGGRDSYYEQYF
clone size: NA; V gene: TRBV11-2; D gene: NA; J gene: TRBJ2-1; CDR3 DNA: TGTGCCAGCTTTCAGGGGAATGAGCAGTTCTTC; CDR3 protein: CASFQGNEQFF
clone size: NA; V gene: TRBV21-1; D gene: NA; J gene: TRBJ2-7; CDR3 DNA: TGTGCCAGCAGCGAGTCGACAGGGGGCTACGAGCAGTACTTC; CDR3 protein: CASSESTGGYEQYF
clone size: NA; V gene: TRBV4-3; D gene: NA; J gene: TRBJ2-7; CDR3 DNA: TGCGCCAGCAGGAGGGACTCAGGAGCCTACGAGCAGTACTTC; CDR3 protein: CASRRDSGAYEQYF
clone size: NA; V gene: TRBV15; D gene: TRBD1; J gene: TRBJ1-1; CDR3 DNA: TGTGCCACCAGCAGTCAAGGACAGGGGGCATTCTATGCTTTCTTT; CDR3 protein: CATSSQGQGAFYAFF
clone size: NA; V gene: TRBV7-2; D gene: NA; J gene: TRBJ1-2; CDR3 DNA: TGTGCCAGCAGCTTAGGGCGGTGGCAGCTAGCTAACTATGGCTACACCTTC; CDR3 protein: CASSLGRWQLANYGYTF
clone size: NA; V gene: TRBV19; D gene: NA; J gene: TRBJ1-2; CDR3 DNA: TGTGCCAGTAGTCCAATCGCCACCGGCAGGGAATACCTTGGCTACACCTTC; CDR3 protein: CASSPIATGREYLGYTF
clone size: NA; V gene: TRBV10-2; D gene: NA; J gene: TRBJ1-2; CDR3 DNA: TGCGCCAGCAACAAGGGCGACTATGGCTACACCTTC; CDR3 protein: CASNKGDYGYTF
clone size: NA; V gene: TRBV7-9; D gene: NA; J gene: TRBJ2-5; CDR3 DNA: TGTGCCAGCAGCATAGAGGGACGTTGGCCCGGGGAGACCCAGTACTTC; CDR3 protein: CASSIEGRWPGETQYF
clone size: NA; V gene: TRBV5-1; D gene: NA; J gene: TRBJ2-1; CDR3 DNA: TGCGCCAGCAGCTTGGACTCTGGCCCGCCCAATGAGCAGTTCTTC; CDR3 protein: CASSLDSGPPNEQFF
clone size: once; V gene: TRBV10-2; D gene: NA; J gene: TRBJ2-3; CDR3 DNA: TGCGCCAGCAGTGCTACAGGGAACACAGATACGCAGTATTTT; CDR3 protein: CASSATGNTDTQYF
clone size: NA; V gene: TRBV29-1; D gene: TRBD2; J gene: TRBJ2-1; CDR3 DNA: TGCAGCAGCGGGACTAGCGGGGGCCTCTCCTACAATGAGCAGTTCTTC; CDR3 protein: CSSGTSGGLSYNEQFF
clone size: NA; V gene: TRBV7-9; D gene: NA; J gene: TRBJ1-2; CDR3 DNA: TGTGCCACCCGGGGCACCGTGGACTATGGCTACACCTTC; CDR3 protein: CATRGTVDYGYTF
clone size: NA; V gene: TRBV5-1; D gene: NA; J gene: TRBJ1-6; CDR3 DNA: TGCGCCAGCAGCTGGGGGGGGGTTCTCACCCCGAGTTCACCCCTCCACTTT; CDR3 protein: CASSWGGVLTPSSPLHF
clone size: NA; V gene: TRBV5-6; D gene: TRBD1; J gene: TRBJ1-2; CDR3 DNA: TGTGCCAGCAGCTTTCCGCCGCCGACAGGGGATCGGTATGGCTACACCTTC; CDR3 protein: CASSFPPPTGDRYGYTF
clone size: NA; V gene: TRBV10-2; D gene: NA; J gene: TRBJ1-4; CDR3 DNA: TGCGCCAGCAGTGAGCGCCAGTCAACTAATGAAAAACTGTTTTTT; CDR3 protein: CASSERQSTNEKLFF
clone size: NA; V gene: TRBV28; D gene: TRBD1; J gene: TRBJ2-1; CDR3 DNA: TGTGCCAGCAGTCCCGGGACAGGGGATTTGAATGAGCAGTTCTTC; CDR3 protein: CASSPGTGDLNEQFF
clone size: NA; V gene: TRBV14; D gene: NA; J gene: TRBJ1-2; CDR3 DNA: TGTGCCAGCAGCCAAGATCTTAACAGGGATCTAGGCTACACCTTC; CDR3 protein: CASSQDLNRDLGYTF
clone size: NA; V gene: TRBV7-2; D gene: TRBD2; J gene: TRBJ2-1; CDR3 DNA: TGTGCCAGCAGCGCCAAGACTAGCGGGTTAGGTGAGCAGTTCTTC; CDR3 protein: CASSAKTSGLGEQFF
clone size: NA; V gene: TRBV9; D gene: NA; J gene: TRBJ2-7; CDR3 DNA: TGTGCCAGCAGCGAGGCCCCCTCCTACGAGCAGTACTTC; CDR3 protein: CASSEAPSYEQYF
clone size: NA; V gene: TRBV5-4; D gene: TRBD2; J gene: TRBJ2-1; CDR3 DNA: TGTGCCAGCAGCTCATTAAGGGCGGGGGGCTCCTACAATGAGCAGTTCTTC; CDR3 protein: CASSSLRAGGSYNEQFF
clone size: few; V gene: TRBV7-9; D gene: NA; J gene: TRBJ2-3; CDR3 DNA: TGTGCCAGCAGCTTACAGGGCACAGATACGCAGTATTTT; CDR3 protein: CASSLQGTDTQYF
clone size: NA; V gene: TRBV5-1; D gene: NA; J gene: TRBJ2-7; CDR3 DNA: TGCGCCAGCAAGACGAACCTCCGGGCCGAGCAGTACTTC; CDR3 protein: CASKTNLRAEQYF
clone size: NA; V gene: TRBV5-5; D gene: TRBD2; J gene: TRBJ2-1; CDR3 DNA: TGTGCCAGCAGCTTGTCTAGACTAGCTGGGGGGAGTTCCTACAATGAGCAGTTCTTC; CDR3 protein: CASSLSRLAGGSSYNEQFF
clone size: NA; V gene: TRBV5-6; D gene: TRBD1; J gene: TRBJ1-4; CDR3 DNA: TGTGCCAGCAGCTTCGGATTTTTAAGACAGGGCAGTGAAAAACTGTTTTTT; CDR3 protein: CASSFGFLRQGSEKLFF
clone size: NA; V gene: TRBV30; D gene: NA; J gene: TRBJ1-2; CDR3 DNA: TGTGCCTGGAGTCCAATCAGGGTATTTTATGGCTACACCTTC; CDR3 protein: CAWSPIRVFYGYTF
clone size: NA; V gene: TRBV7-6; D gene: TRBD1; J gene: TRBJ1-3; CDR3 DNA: TGTGCCAGCAGCAGTAACAGGGGCCTCGATTTT; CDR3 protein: CASSSNRGLDF
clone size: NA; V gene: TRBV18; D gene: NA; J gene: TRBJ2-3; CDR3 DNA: TGTGCCAGCTCACCAGACACAGATACGCAGTATTTT; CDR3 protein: CASSPDTDTQYF
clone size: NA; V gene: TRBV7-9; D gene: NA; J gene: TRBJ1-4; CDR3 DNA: TGTGCCAGCAGCGCGGGAGGCACTAATGAAAAACTGTTTTTT; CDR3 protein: CASSAGGTNEKLFF
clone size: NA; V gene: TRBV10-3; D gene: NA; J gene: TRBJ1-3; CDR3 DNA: TGTGCCATCAGACCTGGGGGCAGTGGAAACACCATATATTTT; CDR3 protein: CAIRPGGSGNTIYF
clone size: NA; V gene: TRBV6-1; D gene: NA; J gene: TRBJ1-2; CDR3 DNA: TGTGCCAGCAGTCCCTTCAAGACAGTTTATGGCTACACCTTC; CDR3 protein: CASSPFKTVYGYTF
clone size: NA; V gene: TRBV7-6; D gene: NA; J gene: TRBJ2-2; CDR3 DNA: TGTGCCAGCAGCACCCTGAGGGGAGCGCTTTCTAACACCGGGGAGCTGTTTTTT; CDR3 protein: CASSTLRGALSNTGELFF